A selection of T cell receptor beta chains follows, all from one sample in a study of T cells after yellow fever vaccination. TCRdb re-derived calls from the 5' RACE reads in MiXCR, one entry per CDR3 protein. The table lists about 320,000 distinct CDR3 sequences, around 4.4% of them singletons. Source: PBMCs, taken 15 days after the yellow fever booster vaccination. Receptors were obtained from a man aged 18 to 29 who received the YFV17D yellow fever vaccine. The CDR3 runs from the conserved cysteine through the conserved F or W. D genes are given only for firm matches. Not every row has a clone size; where given, it reads once, few, many or a size class.

V gene,clone size,J gene,D gene,CDR3 protein,CDR3 DNA
TRBV6-1,many,TRBJ2-7,.,CASSGPGPQQYF,TGTGCCAGCAGTGGGCCGGGGCCCCAACAGTACTTC
TRBV5-1,many,TRBJ2-2,TRBD1,CASSATGEAGELFF,TGCGCCAGCAGCGCGACAGGGGAGGCCGGGGAGCTGTTTTTT
TRBV5-1,few,TRBJ2-7,.,CASSLGWSSYEQYF,TGCGCCAGCAGCTTGGGATGGAGCTCCTACGAGCAGTACTTC
TRBV29-1,few,TRBJ2-1,TRBD2,CSVSLSGSSYNEQFF,TGCAGCGTCAGCCTTAGCGGGTCCTCCTACAATGAGCAGTTCTTC
TRBV20-1,.,TRBJ2-7,TRBD1,CSVGQPPYEQYF,TGCAGTGTGGGACAGCCACCCTACGAGCAGTACTTC
TRBV9,.,TRBJ1-6,.,CASSYNRTFCNSPLHF,TGTGCCAGCAGCTACAACAGGACGTTTTGTAATTCACCCCTCCACTTT
TRBV20-1,many,TRBJ1-2,.,CSASLQAYGDGYTF,TGCAGTGCTAGTTTACAGGCCTACGGGGATGGCTACACCTTC
TRBV20-1,many,TRBJ2-7,TRBD1,CSASSQGDEQYF,TGCAGTGCTAGTTCCCAGGGGGACGAGCAGTACTTC
TRBV11-2,many,TRBJ2-7,TRBD1,CASTWDRLTYEQYF,TGTGCCAGCACCTGGGACAGGCTGACCTACGAGCAGTACTTC
TRBV5-1,many,TRBJ2-1,TRBD2,CASSTTSGAYNEQFF,TGCGCCAGCAGCACGACTAGCGGGGCCTACAATGAGCAGTTCTTC
TRBV30,few,TRBJ1-2,.,CAWKRAGFASSNYGYTF,TGTGCCTGGAAGAGGGCGGGCTTCGCGTCTTCTAACTATGGCTACACCTTC